This T cell receptor (beta chain) was obtained from a study of cytomegalovirus exposure and HLA in healthy donors. The CDR3 is 18 residues long. CDR1 and CDR2 (germline): LNHDA, SQIVND (reference sequence). V lost 5 bases and J lost 1; bases outside the gene matches: 15. PCR employed 60 Vbeta and 13 Jbeta primers. Generated by immunoSEQ multiplex PCR, the TCRdb table keeps only in-frame clones and is missing some. This table holds about 160,000 clones, approximately 76% found once. This clonotype originated in a female donor in good health and CMV-seronegative. Sequencing used PBMCs. The chain couples TRBV19 to TRBJ2-5; 8 nucleotides match TRBD2. CDR3: CASSSEREGLASQETQYF. The CDR3 DNA reads TGTGCCAGTAGTTCGGAAAGGGAAGGACTAGCCTCCCAAGAGACCCAGTACTTC.